This TCR beta chain appears in the sequencing data of a study of regulatory T cells in long-lasting Graves disease. Points from the study as a whole: The study found TRBV28, TRBJ1-2 and TRBJ2-5 favored in persistent disease.

Combining iRepertoire HTBI primers with Arm-PCR of CDR3 regions, the authors built TCR beta libraries. TCRdb passed the multiplex PCR reads through MiXCR, listing each CDR3 protein once. The profile shows roughly 450,000 distinct CDR3 sequences, approximately 23% of them singletons. Sample time point: persistent/refractory GD, antithyroid drugs over 5 years with positive TRAb. RNA isolated from PBMCs was used to make the TCR library. Nine milliliters of peripheral blood were taken and placed in EDTA tubes. V shed 2 bases, J shed 9 bases, and the junction held 7 bases outside the gene matches. The CDR3 runs 14 residues. Germline-derived CDR1 and CDR2 are SGHTA and FQGNSA. There are a few counts of this clonotype. The antigen is unknown.

This rearrangement joins TRBV7-2 to TRBJ1-3; TRBD1 agrees at 7 bases. The sequencing used peripheral blood mononuclear cells (PBMCs), collected when the disease was refractory, from a patient treated with antithyroid drugs. The clonotype comes from a female donor with Graves disease. The CDR3 DNA is TGTGCCAGCAGCTTAAACAGGGGCAGTGGCACCATATATTTT. As protein: CASSLNRGSGTIYF.